This T cell receptor beta chain was captured by sequencing in a study of post-analysis software for immune sequencing data. Study information: The disease courses spanned relapsing-remitting, secondary progressive and progressive-relapsing forms of multiple sclerosis. Study results and limitations: Patients showed TRBV5-6, TRBV5-1 and TRBV20-1 among five TRBV segments more frequent than in controls.

Comments on this clonotype: Its antigen is as yet unknown.

Unique molecular identifiers were carried by the TCR beta cDNA libraries. T cells numbering about 0.85 to 11 million gave rise to 400,000 to 550,000 cDNA molecules. Via MiXCR, TCRdb re-called the PCR reads, giving one row per CDR3 protein. Counted here are roughly 800,000 distinct CDR3 sequences, approximately 53% occurring once; the ten biggest clones make up approximately 4.4%. Germline V gene lookup returns CDR1 MNHNY and CDR2 SVGAGI (reference sequence). Deletions cut 8 bases from V and 6 bases from J, with 13 bases between. The CDR3 is made up of 12 amino acids. The sequenced sample was blood. The sequence came from a girl aged 5-17 years with multiple sclerosis. The rearrangement links TRBV6-6 to TRBJ1-2; unclear D gene. CDR3 sequence (DNA): TGTGCCAGCGCGGTGGGAACCCATGGCTACACCTTC. This gives the protein CASAVGTHGYTF.